This TCR beta chain was captured in a study of Tregs in tolerant kidney transplant recipients. The nonmyeloablative bone marrow transplants came from related graft donors, with transient mixed chimerism. This CDR3 is built from 13 residues. From germline, CDR1 is MNHNY and CDR2 SVGAGI (reference sequence). V was pared by 4 bases and J by 1 base, with 7 bases between. Turning to this clone: What it binds is not known.

Sequenced by immunoSEQ multiplex PCR; TCRdb stores in-frame clones only, minus some. The sample lists 90,000 or so clones, more than 85% seen once, with around 1.5% in the top ten. Study findings and constraints: Biological reproducibility was not directly addressed in this study. For some patients, primers changed over time, blocking nucleotide-level comparison. Validation in larger populations is needed because few patients were studied.

This clonotype was sampled from a human patient who received a combined kidney and bone marrow transplant. Some T cells may be supplied by the graft donor. This specimen was CD4+ T cells from blood (PBMCs), taken 12 months after the transplant. The rearrangement links TRBV6-6 to TRBJ1-1, with D hard to call. The chain's CDR3 is CASSSTENTEAFF. CDR3 in DNA: TGTGCCAGCAGTTCCACAGAGAACACTGAAGCTTTCTTT.